A selection of T cell receptor beta chains follows, all from one sample in a study of regulatory T cells in long-lasting Graves disease. TCRdb independently ran MiXCR on the multiplex PCR reads; one entry per CDR3 protein. Among about 430,000 distinct CDR3 sequences listed, around 20% were seen once. The sample here was peripheral blood mononuclear cells (PBMCs), taken when the disease was refractory, from a patient treated with antithyroid drugs. These receptors all come from a female donor with Graves disease. The CDR3 runs from the conserved cysteine through the conserved F or W. A D gene is named only where the DNA matches it firmly. The size entry is marked missing in some rows and otherwise reads once, few, many or a size class.

d_call clone_size j_call v_call cdr3_nt cdr3_aa
TRBD2 many TRBJ2-4 TRBV6-5 TGTGCCAGCAGTTACTCTCGCGGGAGTGTCAAAAACATTCAGTACTTC CASSYSRGSVKNIQYF
NA many TRBJ1-1 TRBV20-1 TGCAGTGCTAGAGACACAATGAACACTGAAGCTTTCTTT CSARDTMNTEAFF
NA few TRBJ1-2 TRBV20-1 TGCAGTGCTAGAGCCTTCGGCTACACCTTC CSARAFGYTF
TRBD1 many TRBJ2-7 TRBV28 TGTGCCAGCAGTTTATATGGGACAGTTCAGTTAGAGCAGTACTTC CASSLYGTVQLEQYF
TRBD1 few TRBJ1-2 TRBV18 TGTGCCAGCTCAACCGCCTCGACAGGGCCGAGCTACACCTTC CASSTASTGPSYTF
NA NA TRBJ1-2 TRBV20-1 TGCAGTGCTAGACAACCGGGACGGATCTACTACGGCTACACCTTC CSARQPGRIYYGYTF
TRBD1 many TRBJ1-2 TRBV10-3 TGTGCCATCAGCAATGGACAGGGCAACTATGGCTACACCTTC CAISNGQGNYGYTF
TRBD2 many TRBJ2-5 TRBV6-1 TGTGCCAGCAGTCCTACGGGGGGGGAAGAGACCCAGTACTTC CASSPTGGEETQYF
NA NA TRBJ2-1 TRBV6-2/TRBV6-3 TGTGCCAGCAGTTCTCCCGGGGGGCGTGAGGGCAATGAGCAGTTCTTC CASSSPGGREGNEQFF
TRBD1 few TRBJ2-7 TRBV6-1 TGTGCCAGCACCCCCGGACAGGGTTTTGGCGAGCAGTACTTC CASTPGQGFGEQYF
NA once TRBJ1-5 TRBV4-1 TGCGCCAGCAGCCAACAAGAGGACAATCAGCCCCAGCATTTT CASSQQEDNQPQHF
TRBD1 many TRBJ1-1 TRBV9 TGTGCCAGCAGCTCCGGACAGGGTGGGTACACTGAAGCTTTCTTT CASSSGQGGYTEAFF
TRBD2 NA TRBJ2-3 TRBV9 TGTGCCAGCAGCCCCGGGACTAGCGGGACTGCAGATACGCAGTATTTT CASSPGTSGTADTQYF
NA few TRBJ2-1 TRBV6-2/TRBV6-3 TGTGCCAGCAGTTACACGGGCTCCTACAATGAGCAGTTCTTC CASSYTGSYNEQFF
NA few TRBJ2-3 TRBV20-1 TGCAGTGCTGGTTTAGATGGAGGGACTCCCACAGATACGCAGTATTTT CSAGLDGGTPTDTQYF
NA many TRBJ1-5 TRBV12-3/TRBV12-4 TGTGCCAGCAGTTTAGGGGGGCAGGGCGGCAATCAGCCCCAGCATTTT CASSLGGQGGNQPQHF
NA few TRBJ1-2 TRBV29-1 TGCAGCGTTGAATCCCCCGCAGGGGACTATGGCTACACCTTC CSVESPAGDYGYTF
NA NA TRBJ1-2 TRBV19 TGTGCCAGTAGTACCACGAACTATGGCTACACCTTC CASSTTNYGYTF
NA many TRBJ1-2 TRBV27 TGTGCCAGCAGTATGGACCTAACATATGGCTACACCTTC CASSMDLTYGYTF
NA many TRBJ2-2 TRBV20-1 TGCAGTGCTAGTGGTCAGCGGAACACCGGGGAGCTGTTTTTT CSASGQRNTGELFF
NA few TRBJ2-5 TRBV9 TGTGCCAGCAGCGTCAGCCAGGGCCAAGAGACCCAGTACTTC CASSVSQGQETQYF
TRBD2 few TRBJ2-7 TRBV3-1 TGTGCCAGCAGCCAAGATAGGCTAGCGGGAGGGGAGCAGTACTTC CASSQDRLAGGEQYF
NA few TRBJ2-2 TRBV28 TGTGCCAGCAGTTTAGGGAGTTCCACCGGGGAGCTGTTTTTT CASSLGSSTGELFF
TRBD2 NA TRBJ2-3 TRBV5-1 TGCGCCAGCAGCTGGTCTGCGGGACTAGCGGGGAGCACAGATACGCAGTATTTT CASSWSAGLAGSTDTQYF
TRBD1 many TRBJ1-2 TRBV29-1 TGCAGCGCTCGGGACAGGGGGAACTATGGCTACACCTTC CSARDRGNYGYTF
NA NA TRBJ1-5 TRBV19 TGTGCCAGCAGAGGGGGGGTGGGGGGCTATCAGCCCCAGCATTTT CASRGGVGGYQPQHF
TRBD2 NA TRBJ2-7 TRBV4-1 TGCGCCAGCAGCTCGTCGAGCGGGAGGTTAAGCTACGAGCAGTACTTC CASSSSSGRLSYEQYF
NA NA TRBJ2-5 TRBV9 TGTGCCAGCAGCCCGGGGGCAGGGCGGCCAGAGACCCAGTACTTC CASSPGAGRPETQYF
NA many TRBJ2-5 TRBV29-1 TGCAGCGGGGCTAAGGGGGAGACCCAGTACTTC CSGAKGETQYF
TRBD1 NA TRBJ1-1 TRBV3-1 TGTGCCAGCAGCCAAGAGGGAACAGGGGGCGGGGTGAACACTGAAGCTTTCTTT CASSQEGTGGGVNTEAFF
NA few TRBJ2-4 TRBV5-1 TGCGCCAGCGGATCAGGGTCCCTAGCCAAAAACATTCAGTACTTC CASGSGSLAKNIQYF
NA NA TRBJ2-2 TRBV5-1 TGCGCCAGCAGCACTATACAGGGAGGAGGGGAGCTGTTTTTT CASSTIQGGGELFF
TRBD1 many TRBJ2-5 TRBV24-1 TGTGCCACCAGTCCCGGGACAGGGGCCCTACAAGAGACCCAGTACTTC CATSPGTGALQETQYF
TRBD1 many TRBJ2-7 TRBV28 TGTGCCAGCAGTCTAGGGACAGACCGAAACTACGAGCAGTACTTC CASSLGTDRNYEQYF
TRBD1 many TRBJ2-7 TRBV10-3 TGTGCCATAAAGGACAGGAACTACGAGCAGTACTTC CAIKDRNYEQYF